The 23 T cell receptor beta chains given below trace back to one sample, sequenced in a study of blood T cell repertoires in COVID-19. This table comes from immunoSEQ multiplex PCR, and its TCRdb copy is limited to in-frame clones, with some not included. The data contain 70,000 or so clones, roughly nine tenths of them singletons. Specimen: peripheral blood. These receptors came from a human donor in a cohort sampled during active COVID-19.

This chain uses TRBV27 with TRBJ2-7; TRBD1 matches at 7 bases. This CDR3 is 15 amino acids long. Germline CDR1 reads MNHEY; CDR2 reads SMNVEV (reference sequence). V was pared by 6 bases and J by 5 bases, with 13 bases of the junction left unmatched. The CDR3 coding sequence is TGTGCCAGCAGGCAAAGACAGGGAAAGAGGAACGAGCAGTACTTC. It translates to CASRQRQGKRNEQYF.

This chain connects TRBV21-1 to TRBJ1-1. TRBV21-1 is termed a pseudogene. CDR3 length equals 16 residues. CDR3 DNA: TGTGCCAGCAGCATGACTGGCGGCCGGATTCCCGACGAAGCTTTCTTT. This encodes CASSMTGGRIPDEAFF.

In its sample, this clone was seen a few times. The chain is built from TRBV4-2 and TRBJ1-1; D not resolved. The germline gives CDR1 LGHNA, CDR2 YNFKEQ. The germline V and J ends were trimmed by 4 bases and 2 bases, with 11 bases remaining between them. The CDR3 extends over 14 amino acids. CDR3 bases: TGTGCCAGCAGCCCTCCGGGATTTAACACTGAAGCTTTCTTT. Its translation: CASSPPGFNTEAFF.

This clone was detected a few times. V and J are TRBV5-5 and TRBJ1-1; 8 bases agree with TRBD1. The germline V gene encodes CDR1 SGHKS and CDR2 YYEKEE (reference sequence). The CDR3 has 15 amino acids. The J segment lost 4 bases and the V segment lost 5 bases, leaving 10 bases of the junction unmatched. The CDR3 protein is CASRGQVGLGTEAFF. The DNA of the CDR3 is TGTGCCAGCAGGGGACAGGTGGGTTTAGGCACTGAAGCTTTCTTT.

J is TRBJ2-5 and V is TRBV7-9; 7 nucleotides align to TRBD2. The CDR3 extends over 14 amino acids. The J segment lost 4 bases and the V segment lost 3 bases, leaving 5 bases of the junction unmatched. Germline V gene data show CDR1 as SEHNR and CDR2 as FQNEAQ (reference sequence). DNA for the CDR3: TGTGCCAGCAGCTTCGCGGGAGTAGGAGAGACCCAGTACTTC. It yields the protein CASSFAGVGETQYF. The full variable domain, with the rest looked up from reference TRBV7-9 and TRBJ2-5, is DTGVSQNPRHKITKRGQNVTFRCDPISEHNRLYWYRQTLGQGPEFLTYFQNEAQLEKSRLLSDRFSAERPKGSFSTLEIQRTEQGDSAMYLCASSFAGVGETQYFGPGTRLLVL.

CDR3 nucleotides: TGTGCCTGGAGCGCCCTAGGGGGAGTCCAAGAGACCCAGTACTTC. Encoded protein: CAWSALGGVQETQYF. This chain links TRBV30 with TRBJ2-5; weak D call: TRBD1 (6 bases). CDR1 GTSNPN and CDR2 SVGIG come from the germline V gene (reference sequence). This CDR3 spans 15 amino acids. V was clipped by 3 bases and J by 1 base, with 15 bases between them. The full variable domain, with the rest looked up from reference TRBV30 and TRBJ2-5, is SQTIHQWPATLVQPVGSPLSLECTVEGTSNPNLYWYRQAAGRGLQLLFYSVGIGQISSEVPQNLSASRPQDRQFILSSKKLLLSDSGFYLCAWSALGGVQETQYFGPGTRLLVL.

The rearrangement joins TRBV2 to TRBJ2-2; D is uncertain. Germline lookup yields CDR1 SNHLY and CDR2 FYNNEI. V was pared by 6 bases and J by 1 base, with 3 bases between. The CDR3 contains 12 residues. The CDR3 protein is CASSWNTGELFF. DNA for the CDR3: TGTGCCAGCAGCTGGAACACCGGGGAGCTGTTTTTT. The variable domain in full, completed from reference TRBV2 and TRBJ2-2, reads EPEVTQTPSHQVTQMGQEVILRCVPISNHLYFYWYRQILGQKVEFLVSFYNNEISEKSEIFDDQFSVERPDGSNFTLKIRSTKLEDSAMYFCASSWNTGELFFGEGSRLTVL.

The CDR3 coding sequence is TGTGCCAGCGGCAAAGGGACAGACCTCCACTTT. Translating it yields CASGKGTDLHF. This chain joins TRBV27 and TRBJ1-6, with 7 bases aligning to TRBD1. Germline CDR1 and CDR2: MNHEY and SMNVEV (reference sequence). Trimming cost V 8 bases and J 15 bases; bases outside gene matches: 7. CDR3 size: 11 residues.

This rearrangement joins TRBV4-3 to TRBJ2-2; 8 nucleotides align to TRBD1. Per germline, CDR1 LGHNA and CDR2 YSLEER. This CDR3 contains 14 residues. V shed 6 bases, J shed 1 base, and the junction held 1 base outside the gene matches. The CDR3 here is CASRGTGNTGELFF. CDR3 nucleotide sequence: TGCGCCAGCAGAGGGACAGGGAACACCGGGGAGCTGTTTTTT.

The V and J genes are TRBV6-5 and TRBJ2-5, with TRBD1 identical over 8 bases. The CDR3 loop spans 15 amino acids. Germline lookup yields CDR1 MNHEY and CDR2 SVGAGI. V was pared by 6 bases and J by 4 bases, with 10 bases of the junction left unmatched. The CDR3 DNA reads as TGTGCCAGCAGAAAACAGGGGGGAGGAGGAGAGACCCAGTACTTC. It translates to CASRKQGGGGETQYF.

This chain joins TRBV7-3 and TRBJ2-1; 8 bases match TRBD2. J lost 3 bases, V lost 6 bases, and 7 bases had no gene match. The CDR3 runs to 15 residues. From germline, CDR1 is SGHTA and CDR2 FQGTGA. Here the CDR3 DNA reads TGTGCCAGCAGTTCTAGACTAGCGAACTACAATGAGCAGTTCTTC. Its translation: CASSSRLANYNEQFF.

The gene calls are TRBV18 and TRBJ2-7; 11 nucleotides align to TRBD2. This CDR3 is 16 amino acids long. Germline-derived CDR1 and CDR2 are KGHSH and LQKENI. J gave up 6 bases and V 3 bases, and 10 bases lay outside the gene matches. CDR3 region: CASSPMTSGEKGEQYF. In DNA, the CDR3 is TGTGCCAGCTCACCGATGACTAGCGGGGAGAAAGGCGAGCAGTACTTC.

This sequence joins TRBV27 and TRBJ2-7, with D maybe TRBD2 (6 bases). With 2 bases removed from V and 8 bases from J, the gap between germline ends came to 16 bases. The CDR3 is made up of 14 amino acids. CDR1 MNHEY and CDR2 SMNVEV come from the germline V gene (reference sequence). The CDR3 DNA follows: TGTGCCAGCAGTTTAGGGCGGGATGGTATTCAGCAGTACTTC. Protein product: CASSLGRDGIQQYF.

The J gene is TRBJ2-7, the V gene TRBV7-3; a weak D match, TRBD1 (7 bases). Germline CDR1 SGHTA, CDR2 FQGTGA. The CDR3 spans 15 residues. V was shortened by 8 bases and J by 3 bases, with 20 bases between the two germline ends. The CDR3 DNA follows: TGTGCCAGCTCCAAACTAGGAGGGGGCAGCTACGAGCAGTACTTC. Encoded protein: CASSKLGGGSYEQYF. Full variable domain (missing parts from reference TRBV7-3 and TRBJ2-7): GAGVSQTPSNKVTEKGKYVELRCDPISGHTALYWYRQSLGQGPEFLIYFQGTGAADDSGLPNDRFFAVRPEGSVSTLKIQRTERGDSAVYLCASSKLGGGSYEQYFGPGTRLTVT.

Here the CDR3 DNA reads TGTGCCACCAGCAGCCTACAGGGGAACACTGAAGCTTTCTTT. Translated, it gives CATSSLQGNTEAFF. The chain uses TRBV15 and TRBJ1-1; a weak D match, TRBD1 (6 bases). Germline V gene data show CDR1 as LNHNV and CDR2 as YYDKDF (reference sequence). V was shortened by 3 bases and J by 1 base, with 9 bases between the two germline ends. The CDR3 extends over 14 amino acids.

V usage is TRBV3-1 (or the pseudogene TRBV3-2) and J usage is TRBJ2-3; D is possibly TRBD2 (6 bases). V was clipped by 1 base and J by 11 bases, with 10 bases between them. Germline V lookup: CDR1 LGHDT, CDR2 YNNKEL (reference sequence). The CDR3 spans 12 residues. CDR3 residues: CASSQVRDWQYF. The CDR3 DNA reads as TGTGCCAGCAGCCAAGTCCGGGACTGGCAGTATTTT.

This chain's CDR3 is CASRLTGYGEKLFF. The CDR3 DNA reads TGTGCCAGTAGACTGACAGGGTATGGCGAAAAACTGTTTTTT. The gene calls are TRBV19 and TRBJ1-4, with TRBD1 matching 7 bases. Germline CDR1 LNHDA, CDR2 SQIVND (reference sequence). The CDR3 is 14 amino acids. Trimming at V came to 6 bases and at J to 8 bases, leaving 9 bases not matched to a gene.

The chain uses TRBV18 and TRBJ2-3; 9 bases fit TRBD1. The V and J ends lost 2 bases and 1 base, in that order; junction bases with no gene match: 4. In germline, CDR1 is KGHSH, CDR2 LQKENI. This CDR3 is built from 16 residues. CDR3 residues: CASSPSGQGGTDTQYF. The CDR3 bases are TGTGCCAGCTCACCATCGGGACAGGGAGGCACAGATACGCAGTATTTT.

The sample holds one count of this clone. The chain is built from TRBV19 and TRBJ1-5, with 10 bases aligning to TRBD1. The CDR3 is 16 amino acids. With V trimmed by 5 bases and J by 1 base, 5 bases remained unmatched. Germline V CDR1 and CDR2: LNHDA, SQIVND (reference sequence). Here the CDR3 reads CASSPTGGPSNQPQHF. The CDR3, as DNA: TGTGCCAGTAGTCCGACAGGGGGCCCGAGCAATCAGCCCCAGCATTTT.

The chain combines TRBV28 with TRBJ2-2; 7 bases fit TRBD1. This CDR3 is 15 amino acids long. The germline V gene has CDR1 MDHEN and CDR2 SYDVKM. V shed 5 bases, J shed 4 bases, and the junction held 7 bases outside the gene matches. In DNA, the CDR3 is TGTGCCAGCAGTCGAGGGGGCGCGGGCACCGGGGAGCTGTTTTTT. This encodes CASSRGGAGTGELFF.

This rearrangement joins TRBV5-1 to TRBJ2-1; the match to TRBD1 covers 11 bases. The germline gives CDR1 SGHRS, CDR2 YFSETQ. The CDR3 has 14 amino acids. J was trimmed by 7 bases and V by 9 bases; bases with no gene match: 9. The CDR3 nucleotides are TGCGCCACATCCGGGACAGGGGGTCGGAATGAGCAGTTCTTC. Protein: CATSGTGGRNEQFF. Looking up the rest from reference TRBV5-1 and TRBJ2-1 gives the full variable domain: KAGVTQTPRYLIKTRGQQVTLSCSPISGHRSVSWYQQTPGQGLQFLFEYFSETQRNKGNFPGRFSGRQFSNSRSEMNVSTLELGDSALYLCATSGTGGRNEQFFGPGTRLTVL.

The chain carries TRBV6-2 or TRBV6-3 and TRBJ1-2; 10 positions agree with TRBD1. Germline loops: CDR1 MNHEY, CDR2 SVGEGT. With V trimmed by 6 bases and J by 5 bases, 3 bases remained unmatched. CDR3 length: 13 amino acids. CDR3 amino acids: CASSQGQGYGYTF. The DNA for the CDR3 is TGTGCCAGCAGCCAGGGACAGGGGTATGGCTACACCTTC.

The rearrangement links TRBV5-8 to TRBJ2-3, with 12 bases that match TRBD2. With 3 bases clipped from V and 0 bases from J, the junction kept 2 bases outside the gene matches. Per germline, CDR1 SGHTS and CDR2 YDEGEE. The CDR3 runs 16 residues. For the CDR3, the DNA is TGTGCCAGCAGCTGGACTAGCGGGACTAGCACAGATACGCAGTATTTT. Its translation: CASSWTSGTSTDTQYF.